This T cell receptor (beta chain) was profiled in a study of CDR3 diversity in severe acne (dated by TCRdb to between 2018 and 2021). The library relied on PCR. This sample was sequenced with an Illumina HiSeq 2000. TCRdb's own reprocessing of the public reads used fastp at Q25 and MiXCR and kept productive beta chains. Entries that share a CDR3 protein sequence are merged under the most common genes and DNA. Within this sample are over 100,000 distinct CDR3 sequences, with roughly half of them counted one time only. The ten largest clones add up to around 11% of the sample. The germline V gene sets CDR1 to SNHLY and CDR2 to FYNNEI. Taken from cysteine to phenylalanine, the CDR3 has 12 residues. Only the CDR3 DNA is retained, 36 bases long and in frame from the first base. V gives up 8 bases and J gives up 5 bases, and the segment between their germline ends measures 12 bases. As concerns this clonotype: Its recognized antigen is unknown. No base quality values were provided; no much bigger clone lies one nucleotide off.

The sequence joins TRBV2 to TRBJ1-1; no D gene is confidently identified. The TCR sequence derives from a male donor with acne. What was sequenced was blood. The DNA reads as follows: TGTGCCAGCCTATCGACGGCGACTGAAGCTTTCTTT. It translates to CASLSTATEAFF.